This T cell receptor (beta chain) was profiled in a study of blood T cell repertoires in COVID-19. In the study overall: Samples of COVID-19 (acute and convalescent) were obtained from the United States, Italy and Spain. The analysed material was cDNA or gDNA that came from T cells, B-cell-depleted T cells, or PBMCs.

Profiled with immunoSEQ multiplex PCR; TCRdb holds only in-frame clones, not every one. The table shows 350,000 to 450,000 clones, with 75% to 90% occurring only once. This receptor was taken from a woman between 18 and 30 years old with acute or convalescent COVID-19. Material: peripheral blood.

This chain's CDR3 is CASTFGTGLRPGANVLTF. Written as DNA, the CDR3 is TGTGCCAGCACCTTTGGGACAGGCCTTCGCCCTGGGGCCAACGTCCTGACTTTC. V usage is TRBV28 and J usage is TRBJ2-6; 8 bases line up with TRBD1. V lost 7 bases to trimming and J lost 2 bases; unmatched junction nucleotides: 13. Per the germline V gene, CDR1 is MDHEN and CDR2 is SYDVKM. The CDR3 is 18 amino acids.